Listed here is a single TCR beta chain. Its antigen is unknown. Base qualities are not provided; no much larger clone lies one nucleotide away. The data derive from a study of T cell repertoires in cytomegalovirus infection (dated by TCRdb to about 2019). Notes on the research overall: The peptide stimulations were aimed at well-studied HLA-B-restricted epitopes as well as recently identified HLA-C-restricted CMV epitopes, whose presentation resists viral immunomodulation. Donor HLA type was relevant to the analysis, as public TCR beta signatures indicated carriage of CMV infection together with the matching HLA type. General study outcomes and caveats: Carriers of CMV infection plus the relevant HLA type were discriminated by the cumulative frequency of public TCR beta family members in the study cohort and in an independent approximately 340-donor cohort. The ex vivo response was dominated by HLA-C-restricted CMV-specific TCR beta clonotypes, which also provided the single most frequent clonotype in two of eight donors.

A distance of 14 bases separates the germline ends of V and J, which lose 7 bases and 8 bases respectively. CDR1 is given as SEHNR and CDR2 as FQNEAQ, both from the germline V gene (reference sequence). Including cysteine and phenylalanine, the CDR3 has 12 amino acids. Only the CDR3 DNA stays, 36 bases, in frame from base 1. TCRdb names Illumina HiSeq 1500 as the instrument used. The public reads were run again by TCRdb, first through fastp at Q25 and then through MiXCR, and only productive beta chains were kept. Each entry merges the rows of one CDR3 protein and shows their most common DNA and genes. In all, the sample holds about 470,000 distinct CDR3 sequences, and about 42% of those were seen once. The ten most abundant clones make up around 45% of the sample. The intended sense of this specimen's treatment or condition label: in vitro stimulation with specific CMV peptide epitopes to enrich CMV-specific T cells.

The chain couples TRBV7-9 to TRBJ1-1; the D gene identity is not certain. This material consisted of cultured PBMCs, taken from culture after CMV antigen stimulation. The TCR originated in a human donor in good health (CMV status not recorded). Some clones in this sample may be carry-over from other donors' samples. At the DNA level, the sequence is TGTGCCAGCACCCAAGGCGGTTCGGAAGCTTTCTTT. Its protein reads: CASTQGGSEAFF.